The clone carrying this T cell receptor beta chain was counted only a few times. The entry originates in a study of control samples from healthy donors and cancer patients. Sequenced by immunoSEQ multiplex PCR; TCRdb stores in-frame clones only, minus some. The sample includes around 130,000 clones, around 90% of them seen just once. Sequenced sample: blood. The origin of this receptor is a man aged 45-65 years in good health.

CDR3 sequence (DNA): TGTGCCTCCGCCCATGGGCGGCTCCCTAACTATGGCTACACCTTC. Protein: CASAHGRLPNYGYTF. The chain recombines TRBV27 with TRBJ1-2; D is unclear. The V gene's germline CDR1 is MNHEY and CDR2 SMNVEV (reference sequence). V lost 11 bases to trimming and J lost 0 bases, with 19 bases between them. The CDR3 length is 15 residues.